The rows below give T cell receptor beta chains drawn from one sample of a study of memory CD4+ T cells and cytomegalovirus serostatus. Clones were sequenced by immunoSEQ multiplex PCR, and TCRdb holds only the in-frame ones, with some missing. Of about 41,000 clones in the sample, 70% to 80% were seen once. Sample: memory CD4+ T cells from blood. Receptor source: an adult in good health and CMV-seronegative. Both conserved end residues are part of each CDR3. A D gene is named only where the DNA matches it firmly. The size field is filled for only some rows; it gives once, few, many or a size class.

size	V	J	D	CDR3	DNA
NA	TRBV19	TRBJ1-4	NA	CASSIGGVFLAKLFF	TGTGCCAGTAGTATAGGTGGGGTTTTCCTGGCAAAACTGTTTTTT
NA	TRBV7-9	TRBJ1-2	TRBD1	CASSGQEAYGYTF	TGTGCCAGCAGCGGACAGGAAGCTTATGGCTACACCTTC
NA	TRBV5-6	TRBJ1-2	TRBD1	CASSPWDRVYGYTF	TGTGCCAGCAGCCCCTGGGACAGAGTTTATGGCTACACCTTC
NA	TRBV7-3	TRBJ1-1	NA	CASSERGTTEAFF	TGTGCCAGCAGTGAGAGAGGGACCACTGAAGCTTTCTTT
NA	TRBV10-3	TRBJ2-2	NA	CAISSRGENTGELFF	TGTGCCATCAGCTCAAGGGGCGAGAACACCGGGGAGCTGTTTTTT
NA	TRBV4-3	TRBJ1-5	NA	CASSQEILQPQHF	TGCGCCAGCAGCCAAGAGATTCTACAGCCCCAGCATTTT
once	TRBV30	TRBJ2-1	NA	CAWSLRERGEQFF	TGTGCCTGGAGTCTCCGGGAACGTGGTGAGCAGTTCTTC
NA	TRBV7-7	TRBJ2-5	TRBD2	CASSNPTSGGAETQYF	TGTGCCAGCAGCAATCCGACTAGCGGGGGGGCGGAGACCCAGTACTTC
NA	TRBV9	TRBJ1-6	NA	CASSVVSPDLPSYNSPLHF	TGTGCCAGCAGCGTAGTGAGCCCGGACCTCCCATCCTATAATTCACCCCTCCACTTT
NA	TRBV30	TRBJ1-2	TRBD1	CAWSLTGDNGYTF	TGTGCCTGGAGTTTAACAGGGGACAATGGCTACACCTTC
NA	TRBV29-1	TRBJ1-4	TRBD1	CSGGTGGSEKLFF	TGCAGCGGGGGGACAGGGGGGAGTGAAAAACTGTTTTTT
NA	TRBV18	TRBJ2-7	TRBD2	CASSSGGSEQYF	TGTGCCAGCTCCTCCGGGGGGTCCGAGCAGTACTTC
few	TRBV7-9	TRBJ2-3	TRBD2	CASSYGLAGLTDTQYF	TGTGCCAGCAGCTATGGACTAGCGGGGCTCACAGATACGCAGTATTTT
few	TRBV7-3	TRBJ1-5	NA	CASSSRQVPRPDSNQPQHF	TGTGCCAGCAGCTCCCGACAGGTCCCGCGCCCTGATAGCAATCAGCCCCAGCATTTT
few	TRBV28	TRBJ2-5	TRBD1	CASSSLRGQETQYF	TGTGCCAGCAGTTCCCTCAGGGGGCAAGAGACCCAGTACTTC
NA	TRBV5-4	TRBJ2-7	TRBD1	CASSLGSQGAQEQYF	TGTGCCAGCAGCTTGGGGTCTCAGGGGGCGCAAGAGCAGTACTTC
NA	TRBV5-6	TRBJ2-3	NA	CASSLKLAGTDTQYF	TGTGCCAGCAGCTTAAAACTAGCTGGGACAGATACGCAGTATTTT
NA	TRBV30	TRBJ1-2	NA	CAWSIGKYGYTF	TGTGCCTGGAGTATCGGGAAATATGGCTACACCTTC
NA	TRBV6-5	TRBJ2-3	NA	CASRFTDTQYF	TGTGCCAGCAGGTTTACAGATACGCAGTATTTT
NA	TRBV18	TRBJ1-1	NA	CASSSQGSENTEAFF	TGTGCCAGCTCTTCCCAGGGTTCTGAGAACACTGAAGCTTTCTTT
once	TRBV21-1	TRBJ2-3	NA	CASSKRRGTRSTDTQYF	TGTGCCAGCAGTAAAAGGAGGGGGACTAGAAGCACAGATACGCAGTATTTT
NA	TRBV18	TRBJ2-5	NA	CASSLDSTNAQYF	TGTGCCAGCTCACTGGACAGCACGAACGCCCAGTACTTC
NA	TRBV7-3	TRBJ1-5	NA	CASSLGPPNGDQPQHF	TGTGCCAGCAGCTTAGGGCCTCCTAATGGGGATCAGCCCCAGCATTTT
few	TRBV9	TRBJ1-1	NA	CASSVATNTEAFF	TGTGCCAGCAGCGTAGCCACGAACACTGAAGCTTTCTTT
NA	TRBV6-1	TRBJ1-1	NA	CASMFWTEEAFF	TGTGCCAGCATGTTCTGGACAGAAGAAGCTTTCTTT
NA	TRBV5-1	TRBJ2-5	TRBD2	CASSPGLAGETQYF	TGCGCCAGCAGCCCGGGACTAGCGGGAGAGACCCAGTACTTC
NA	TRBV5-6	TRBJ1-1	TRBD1	CASSLGGQWYTEAFF	TGTGCCAGCAGCTTGGGGGGACAGTGGTATACTGAAGCTTTCTTT
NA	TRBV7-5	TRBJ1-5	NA	CARSLEAQELSLPQHF	TGTGCCAGAAGCTTAGAGGCCCAGGAGCTGAGTTTACCCCAGCATTTT
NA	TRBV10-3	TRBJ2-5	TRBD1	CAISGDRGHQETQYF	TGTGCCATCAGTGGAGACAGGGGCCACCAAGAGACCCAGTACTTC
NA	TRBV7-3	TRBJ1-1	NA	CASSLEGGVNTEAFF	TGTGCCAGCAGCCTTGAGGGGGGGGTGAACACTGAAGCTTTCTTT
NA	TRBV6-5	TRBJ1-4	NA	CASSYGGPNEKLFF	TGTGCCAGCAGTTATGGGGGACCTAATGAAAAACTGTTTTTT
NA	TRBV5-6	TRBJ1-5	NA	CASSVRSGNQPQHF	TGTGCCAGCAGCGTTCGGTCGGGCAATCAGCCCCAGCATTTT
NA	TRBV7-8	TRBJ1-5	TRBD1	CASSNTGANQPQHF	TGTGCCAGCAGCAATACAGGGGCCAATCAGCCCCAGCATTTT
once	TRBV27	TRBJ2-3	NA	CASSLYGDTQYF	TGTGCCAGCAGTTTATATGGAGATACGCAGTATTTT
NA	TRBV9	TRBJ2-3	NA	CASTGDSSTDTQYF	TGTGCCAGCACAGGGGATTCTAGCACAGATACGCAGTATTTT
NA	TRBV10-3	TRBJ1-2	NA	CAISEQTGLLYGYTF	TGTGCCATCAGTGAGCAGACAGGACTTTTGTATGGCTACACCTTC
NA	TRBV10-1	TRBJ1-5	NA	CASRRKLSPSNQPQHF	TGCGCCAGCAGGAGGAAATTAAGTCCTAGCAATCAGCCCCAGCATTTT